This section outlines one T cell receptor (beta chain) sequence together with its context. Its target is not known. These data belong to a study of T cell responses to AZD1222 COVID-19 vaccine. Study observations and caveats: Of spike-specific TCRs, nearly half reportedly target regions left unmutated in variants. The donors showed a predominance of white British ancestry and of females, with possible underestimation of clonal diversity. Seropositivity was recorded at baseline in only 6 or 7 AZD1222 recipients. Repertoires were obtained solely post-peak T cell response.

This CDR3 has 13 amino acids. Germline CDR1 SGHTA, CDR2 FQGNSA. V was trimmed by 5 bases and J by 10 bases, leaving 15 bases between them. The data were produced by immunoSEQ multiplex PCR, yet TCRdb's version contains in-frame clones alone and is incomplete. The table lists about 81,000 clones, under 95% of them singletons, with under 14% in the top ten. This chain connects TRBV7-2 to TRBJ2-1; D is perhaps TRBD1 or TRBD2 (5 bases each). This specimen was peripheral blood, taken 28 days after the second AZD1222 dose. The TCR was taken from an adult who received the AZD1222 COVID-19 vaccine. DNA for the CDR3: TGTGCCAGCAGCCCGAGGGGTTACTCCGAGCAGTTCTTC. Amino acids: CASSPRGYSEQFF.